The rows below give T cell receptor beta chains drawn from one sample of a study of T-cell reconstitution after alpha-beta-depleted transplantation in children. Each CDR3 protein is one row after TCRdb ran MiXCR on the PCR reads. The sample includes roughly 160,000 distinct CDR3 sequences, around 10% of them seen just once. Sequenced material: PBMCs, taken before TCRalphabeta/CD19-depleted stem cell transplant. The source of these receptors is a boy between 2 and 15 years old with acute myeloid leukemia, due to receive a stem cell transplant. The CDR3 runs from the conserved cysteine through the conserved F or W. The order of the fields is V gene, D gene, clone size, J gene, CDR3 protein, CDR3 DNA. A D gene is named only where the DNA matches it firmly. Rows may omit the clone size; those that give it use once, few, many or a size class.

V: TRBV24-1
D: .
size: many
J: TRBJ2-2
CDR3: CATSDLLFGGTGELFF
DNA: TGTGCCACCAGTGATCTCCTCTTTGGAGGCACCGGGGAGCTGTTTTTT

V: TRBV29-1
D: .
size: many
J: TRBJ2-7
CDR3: CSVGGQGMNEQYF
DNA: TGCAGCGTTGGCGGGCAGGGGATGAACGAGCAGTACTTC

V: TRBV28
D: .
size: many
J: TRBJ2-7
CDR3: CAIDGESSYEQYF
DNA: TGTGCCATCGACGGGGAATCATCCTACGAGCAGTACTTC

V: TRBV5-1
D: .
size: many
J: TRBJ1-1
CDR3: CASSQPGRNTEAFF
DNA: TGCGCCAGCAGCCAACCGGGACGGAACACTGAAGCTTTCTTT

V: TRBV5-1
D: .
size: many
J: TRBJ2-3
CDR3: CASSLMRSTDTQYF
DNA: TGCGCCAGCAGCTTGATGCGGAGCACAGATACGCAGTATTTT

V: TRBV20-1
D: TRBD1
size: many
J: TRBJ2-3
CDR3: CSALRGNTQYF
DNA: TGCAGTGCTCTCAGGGGGAATACGCAGTATTTT

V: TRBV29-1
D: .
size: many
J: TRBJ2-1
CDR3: CSVAGSTEEHEQFF
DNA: TGCAGCGTGGCGGGGAGCACGGAGGAGCATGAGCAGTTCTTC

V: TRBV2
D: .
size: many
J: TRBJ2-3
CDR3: CASTPGPDTQYF
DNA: TGTGCCAGCACTCCAGGGCCAGATACGCAGTATTTT

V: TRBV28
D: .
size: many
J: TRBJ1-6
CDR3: CASSALQGRNNSPLHF
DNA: TGTGCCAGCAGCGCTCTACAGGGCCGAAATAATTCACCCCTCCACTTT

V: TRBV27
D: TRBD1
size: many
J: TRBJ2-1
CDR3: CASSPGQGLREQFF
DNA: TGTGCCAGCAGCCCGGGACAGGGACTCAGGGAGCAGTTCTTC

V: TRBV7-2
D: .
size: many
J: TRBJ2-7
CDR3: CASSYDSLTSYEQYF
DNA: TGTGCCAGCAGCTATGACAGTTTAACCTCCTACGAGCAGTACTTC

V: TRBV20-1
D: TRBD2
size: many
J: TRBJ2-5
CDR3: CSALLANQETQYF
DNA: TGCAGTGCCTTACTAGCGAACCAAGAGACCCAGTACTTC

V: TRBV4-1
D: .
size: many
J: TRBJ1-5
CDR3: CASSPQVGRTIEPQHF
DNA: TGCGCCAGCAGCCCCCAGGTAGGACGGACGATCGAGCCCCAGCATTTT

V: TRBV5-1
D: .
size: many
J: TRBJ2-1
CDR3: CASSSDLGAYNEQFF
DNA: TGCGCCAGCAGCTCGGATCTCGGGGCCTACAATGAGCAGTTCTTC

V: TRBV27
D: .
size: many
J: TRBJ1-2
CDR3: CASSRGYGYTF
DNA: TGTGCCAGTTCTAGGGGGTATGGCTACACCTTC

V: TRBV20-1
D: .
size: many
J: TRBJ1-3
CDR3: CSAIPTDRMSGNTIYF
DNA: TGCAGTGCTATCCCGACGGATAGGATGTCTGGAAACACCATATATTTT

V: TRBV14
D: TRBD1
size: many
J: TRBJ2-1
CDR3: CASSQRPGQRNEQFF
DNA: TGTGCCAGCAGCCAACGCCCGGGACAGAGAAATGAGCAGTTCTTC

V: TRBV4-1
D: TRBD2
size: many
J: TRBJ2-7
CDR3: CASSQGFRGAGGHEQYF
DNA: TGCGCCAGCAGCCAAGGGTTTAGGGGGGCGGGAGGGCACGAGCAGTACTTC

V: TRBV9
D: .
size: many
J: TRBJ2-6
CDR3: CASSARASFAGANVLTF
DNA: TGTGCCAGCAGCGCAAGGGCCTCCTTTGCTGGGGCCAACGTCCTGACTTTC

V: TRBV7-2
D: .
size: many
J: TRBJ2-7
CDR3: CASSSEDEQYF
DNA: TGTGCCAGCAGCTCGGAGGACGAGCAGTACTTC

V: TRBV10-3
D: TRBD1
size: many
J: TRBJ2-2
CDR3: CAISVGTANTGELFF
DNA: TGTGCCATCAGCGTGGGGACAGCGAACACCGGGGAGCTGTTTTTT

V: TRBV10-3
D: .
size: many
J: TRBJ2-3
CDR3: CAIRGGSTDTQYF
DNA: TGTGCCATCAGAGGAGGGAGCACAGATACGCAGTATTTT

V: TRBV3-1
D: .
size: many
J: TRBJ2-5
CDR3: CASSSTGSQETQYF
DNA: TGTGCCAGCAGCTCAACCGGGAGCCAAGAGACCCAGTACTTC

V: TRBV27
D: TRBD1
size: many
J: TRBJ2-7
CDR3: CASSLRTGAAPSRQYF
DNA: TGTGCCAGCAGTCTACGGACAGGGGCGGCTCCAAGTCGCCAGTACTTC

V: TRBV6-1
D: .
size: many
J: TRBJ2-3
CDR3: CASRGGSPDTQYF
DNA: TGTGCCAGCCGAGGGGGGAGTCCAGATACGCAGTATTTT

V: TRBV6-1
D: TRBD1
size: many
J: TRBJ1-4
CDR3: CASSGTVDEKLFF
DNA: TGTGCCAGCAGCGGGACAGTAGATGAAAAACTGTTTTTT

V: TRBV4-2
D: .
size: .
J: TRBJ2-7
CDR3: CASSQVTGAREQYF
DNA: TGTGCCAGCAGCCAAGTAACGGGAGCAAGGGAGCAGTACTTC

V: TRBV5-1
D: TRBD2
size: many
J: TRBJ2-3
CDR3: CASSLAPSGGAEDTQYF
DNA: TGCGCCAGCAGCTTAGCCCCTAGCGGGGGGGCCGAAGATACGCAGTATTTT

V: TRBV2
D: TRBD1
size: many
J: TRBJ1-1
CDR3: CASSWETGDTEAFF
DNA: TGTGCCAGCAGTTGGGAGACAGGGGACACTGAAGCTTTCTTT

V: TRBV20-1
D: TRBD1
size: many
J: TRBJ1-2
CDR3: CSARGQGNGYTF
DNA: TGCAGTGCTAGAGGACAGGGAAATGGCTACACCTTC

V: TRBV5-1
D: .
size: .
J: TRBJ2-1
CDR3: CASSLGRGASSYNEQFF
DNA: TGCGCCAGCAGCTTGGGAAGGGGCGCTAGCTCCTACAATGAGCAGTTCTTC

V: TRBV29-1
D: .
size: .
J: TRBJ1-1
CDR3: CSVVLGANTEAFF
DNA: TGCAGCGTTGTTCTGGGGGCGAACACTGAAGCTTTCTTT

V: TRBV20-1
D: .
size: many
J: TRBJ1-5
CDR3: CSAQTGPSNQPQHF
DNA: TGCAGTGCTCAAACGGGCCCTAGCAATCAGCCCCAGCATTTT

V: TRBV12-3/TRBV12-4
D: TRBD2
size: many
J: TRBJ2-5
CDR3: CASSLVTSGGETQYF
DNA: TGTGCCAGCAGTTTAGTGACTAGCGGGGGAGAGACCCAGTACTTC

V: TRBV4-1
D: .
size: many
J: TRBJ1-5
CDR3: CASSQDWAGLYSNQPQHF
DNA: TGCGCCAGCAGCCAAGATTGGGCAGGGTTATATAGCAATCAGCCCCAGCATTTT

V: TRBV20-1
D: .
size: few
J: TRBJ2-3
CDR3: CSVPTVSTDTQYF
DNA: TGCAGTGTCCCCACCGTTTCCACAGATACGCAGTATTTT

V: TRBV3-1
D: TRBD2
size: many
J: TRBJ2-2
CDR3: CASSPGTSGRGITGELFF
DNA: TGTGCCAGCAGCCCGGGGACTAGCGGGAGAGGGATCACCGGGGAGCTGTTTTTT

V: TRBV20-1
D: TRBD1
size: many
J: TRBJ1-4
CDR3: CSASAGTGREKLFF
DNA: TGCAGTGCTTCGGCCGGGACAGGGCGTGAAAAACTGTTTTTT

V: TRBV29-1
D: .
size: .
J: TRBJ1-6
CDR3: CSVQKDKASPLHF
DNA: TGCAGCGTCCAAAAGGACAAGGCTTCACCCCTCCACTTT

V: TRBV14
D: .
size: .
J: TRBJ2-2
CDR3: CASSVRHIGTGELFF
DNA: TGTGCCAGCAGCGTGCGCCATATTGGGACCGGGGAGCTGTTTTTT

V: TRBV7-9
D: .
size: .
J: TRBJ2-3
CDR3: CASSSGPSDTQYF
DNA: TGTGCCAGCAGCTCCGGGCCCTCAGATACGCAGTATTTT

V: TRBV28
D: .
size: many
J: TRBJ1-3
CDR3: CASIRAGTLSGNTIYF
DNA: TGTGCCAGCATAAGGGCAGGAACACTCTCTGGAAACACCATATATTTT

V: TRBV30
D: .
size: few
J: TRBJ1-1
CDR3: CAWSALLPEAFF
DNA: TGTGCCTGGAGTGCCCTGTTGCCTGAAGCTTTCTTT

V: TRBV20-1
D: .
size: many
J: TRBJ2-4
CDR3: CSARDTQTSAKNIQYF
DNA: TGCAGTGCTAGAGATACTCAGACTTCCGCCAAAAACATTCAGTACTTC

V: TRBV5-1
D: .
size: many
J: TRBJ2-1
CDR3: CASSTYSESYNEQFF
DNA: TGCGCCAGCAGCACCTACAGTGAGTCCTACAATGAGCAGTTCTTC

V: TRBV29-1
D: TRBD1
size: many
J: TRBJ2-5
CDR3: CSVGDRVQETQYF
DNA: TGCAGCGTGGGGGACAGGGTACAAGAGACCCAGTACTTC

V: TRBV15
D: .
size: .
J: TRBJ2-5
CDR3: CATSTGRRGETQYF
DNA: TGTGCCACCAGTACTGGGAGAAGGGGGGAGACCCAGTACTTC

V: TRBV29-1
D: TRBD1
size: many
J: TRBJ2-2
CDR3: CSAGTDTGELFF
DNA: TGCAGCGCCGGGACAGACACCGGGGAGCTGTTTTTT

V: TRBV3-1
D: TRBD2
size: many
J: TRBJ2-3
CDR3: CASSLRRLASPFTQYF
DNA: TGTGCCAGCAGCCTGAGAAGACTAGCATCCCCCTTTACGCAGTATTTT

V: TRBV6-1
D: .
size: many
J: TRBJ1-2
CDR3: CASSARGRYYGYTF
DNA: TGTGCCAGCAGTGCCCGGGGGCGGTACTATGGCTACACCTTC

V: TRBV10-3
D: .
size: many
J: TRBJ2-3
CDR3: CAISDVGTRTDTQYF
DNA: TGTGCCATCAGTGATGTAGGCACCCGCACAGATACGCAGTATTTT

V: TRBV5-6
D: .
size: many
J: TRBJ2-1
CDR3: CASSPSGSGPYNEQFF
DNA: TGTGCCAGCAGCCCCTCTGGGAGCGGCCCTTACAATGAGCAGTTCTTC

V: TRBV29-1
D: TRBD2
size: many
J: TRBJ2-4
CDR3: CSVEDGGLWVAGNGPENIQYF
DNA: TGCAGCGTTGAAGATGGGGGCCTATGGGTAGCGGGAAACGGTCCCGAAAACATTCAGTACTTC

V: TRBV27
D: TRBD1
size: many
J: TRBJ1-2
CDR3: CASSSGTDGYTF
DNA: TGTGCCAGCAGTTCCGGGACAGACGGCTACACCTTC

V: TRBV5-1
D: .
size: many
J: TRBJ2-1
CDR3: CASRSTDTTYNEQFF
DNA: TGCGCCAGCAGGTCCACCGACACTACCTACAATGAGCAGTTCTTC